The 6 T cell receptor beta chains presented below share a single source sample, sequenced in a study of blood T cell repertoires in COVID-19. Some clones are missing from TCRdb's copy, which holds only in-frame ones; the method was immunoSEQ multiplex PCR. The sample shows 150,000 to 200,000 clones, roughly 80% of them seen only once. The specimen sequenced was peripheral blood. These TCRs come from a man aged 55 to 69 with acute or convalescent COVID-19.

The chain links TRBV24-1 to TRBJ1-2; unclear D gene. This CDR3 has 12 amino acids. CDR1 is KGHDR and CDR2 is SFDVKD in the germline V gene. The V end was cut by 3 bases, the J end by 3 bases, with 4 bases between. The CDR3 DNA reads as TGTGCCACCAGTGATGGGCACTATGGCTACACCTTC. It yields the protein CATSDGHYGYTF.

The gene calls are TRBV5-8 and TRBJ1-5, with 8 bases that match TRBD1. This CDR3 has 16 residues. The V and J ends lost 4 bases and 1 base, in that order; junction bases with no gene match: 7. Germline V lookup: CDR1 SGHTS, CDR2 YDEGEE. The CDR3 nucleotides are TGTGCCAGCAGCACTGACGGGACAGGCAGCAATCAGCCCCAGCATTTT. Translation: CASSTDGTGSNQPQHF.

The V call is TRBV5-1, the J call TRBJ2-1, with TRBD2 matching over 10 bases. The CDR3 consists of 16 residues. The V segment lost 2 bases and the J segment 3 bases; nucleotides outside the gene matches: 5. Looked up from germline, CDR1 is SGHRS and CDR2 is YFSETQ. CDR3 in amino acids: CASSFLAGASYNEQFF. The CDR3 DNA sequence: TGCGCCAGCAGCTTTCTAGCGGGGGCGAGCTACAATGAGCAGTTCTTC.

The chain has TRBV29-1 and TRBJ2-3; TRBD2 matches at 13 bases. Germline CDR1 SQVTM, CDR2 ANQGSEA. With 4 bases clipped from V and 2 bases from J, the junction kept 12 bases outside the gene matches. The CDR3 has 18 residues. The CDR3, as DNA: TGCAGCGTTGCCCCGACTAGCGGGGGGCCCACATCCACAGATACGCAGTATTTT. It encodes CSVAPTSGGPTSTDTQYF.

This clone was recorded only once. V is TRBV4-3 and J is TRBJ1-2; D ambiguous. In germline, CDR1 is LGHNA, CDR2 YSLEER. This CDR3 region has 18 residues. V shed 0 bases and J shed 0 bases, with 17 bases lying between them. CDR3 coding DNA: TGCGCCAGCAGCCAAGAGGGAGTGATACGTTCTCCTAACTATGGCTACACCTTC. Amino acids: CASSQEGVIRSPNYGYTF.

The V gene is TRBV6-5, the J gene TRBJ2-5; 10 bases are shared with TRBD1. V shed 6 bases, J shed 1 base, and the junction held 5 bases outside the gene matches. CDR3 length: 15 amino acids. Germline V lookup: CDR1 MNHEY, CDR2 SVGAGI. The CDR3 DNA sequence: TGTGCCAGCAGCCTTAGGACAGGGGGCCAAGAGACCCAGTACTTC. Its translation: CASSLRTGGQETQYF.